A single T cell receptor beta chain is shown here with its context. The antigen is unknown. Via 5' RACE with UMI labels, TRB cDNA libraries were prepared. No DNA is given; TCRdb re-called the 5' RACE reads and lists each CDR3 protein once. The sample has tens of thousands of distinct CDR3 sequences. The CDR3 is made up of 11 amino acids. CDR1 is SGHDN, CDR2 FVKESK, per germline. The data were taken from a study of CXCR3-negative and CXCR3-positive naive CD8 T cells. Regarding the study as a whole: Sequencing showed both naive subsets with comparably high diversity, and memory CD8+ cells much lower.

The J gene is TRBJ2-7, the V gene TRBV14. The source material was memory CD8+ T cells from blood. This sequence originates from a human donor in good health. Some clones in this sample may be carry-over from other donors' samples. The CDR3: CASSQRDEQYF.